This record looks at one T cell receptor beta chain sequence and its context. It has no known antigen specificity. The input lacks base qualities; no much larger clone sits a single base away. The time point label, as the study defines it: blood sample drawn before combined kidney and bone marrow transplant. Thawed PBMCs were FACS-sorted into unstimulated Tregs (CD4+CD25+CD127-), CD4+ non-Tregs (CD4+CD25-), CD4 cells and CD8 cells. 4 combined kidney and bone marrow transplant recipients from the ITN036ST trial were included as patients, and samples were available only from these trial subjects. Healthy control blood was processed by Ficoll density gradient to PBMCs and cryopreserved; patient PBMCs were collected before and after transplant. Compared with germline, V lacks 6 bases and J lacks 5 bases; bases without a gene match: 7. The CDR3, cysteine through phenylalanine, is 14 amino acids long. Of the read, only the CDR3 DNA is kept; its 42 bases are in frame from base 1. The germline V gene encodes CDR1 MNHEY and CDR2 SMNVEV (reference sequence).

The data are from a study of Tregs in tolerant kidney transplant recipients (dated by TCRdb to about 2019). About the study as a whole: Transplants used related donors with nonmyeloablative bone marrow transplantation; mixed chimerism was transient in the human trials. The study applied TCRbeta sequencing to find donor-specific regulatory T cells before combined kidney and bone marrow transplantation and then followed those same cells after transplant. What the authors observed across the whole study: PCR primers changed over time for some patients, so nucleotide-level comparison across those patients' samples was not possible. The most biologically relevant and donor-specific TCRbeta repertoire appeared to be identified by expanding Tregs with activated donor B cells. Donor-specific Treg expansion was found to exceed global Treg expansion in tolerant patients, suggesting antigen-driven rather than nonspecific expansion. Biological reproducibility was not directly addressed, though technical replication error appeared minimal. Because the study included only a small number of patients, the results must be confirmed in larger populations and under other immunosuppression protocols.

For TCRbeta CDR3 sequencing, genomic DNA from the sorted cells was extracted using the QIAGEN DNeasy Blood and Tissue Kit. High-throughput TCRbeta CDR3 sequencing, which included PCR amplification with bias correction and internal controls, was done commercially through immunoSEQ. Processing in the source paper ran as follows. Unique productive TCRbeta sequences were defined by CDR3 nucleotide sequence where primers matched, otherwise by CDR3 amino acid sequence with Vbeta and Jbeta genes. To correct for sorting error, sequences found in more than one sorted population at a frequency ratio of 2:1 or less were discarded, and the remaining shared sequences were assigned to the population with the higher frequency. A sequence was defined as donor-reactive if the sequence was expanded at least 5-fold in CFSE-low cells compared with unstimulated cells and had a frequency of at least 0.01% in CFSE-low cells. Repertoire divergence was quantified by Jensen-Shannon divergence using the top 100 TCRbeta sequences ranked by frequency. When a sample had multiple sequencing runs, each run was corrected for sorting error separately and the runs were then pooled. TCRdb's version of the immuneACCESS table is confined to in-frame rearrangements and falls short of the full clone set. An unresolved V gene accounts for under half of the shortfall where checked; the remainder is of unknown origin. That table furnishes V, J and clone size, whereas the DNA furnished D and trimming. The sample table records about 66,000 clones; roughly 90% of these occur just once. The leading ten clones occupy 9.5% to 13% of the sample.

Sequenced material: CD8+ T cells from blood, taken before the transplant. The origin of this receptor is a human donor who received a combined kidney and bone marrow transplant. This chain joins TRBV27 to TRBJ2-1, with TRBD1 identical over 7 junction bases. DNA sequence: TGTGCCAGCAGGCTCGGGACAGTTCACAATGAGCAGTTCTTC. It translates to CASRLGTVHNEQFF.